The subject of this entry is one TCR beta chain. This entry is derived from a study of technical replicates of blood from a few donors. Profiling relied on immunoSEQ multiplex PCR, and the TCRdb table lists in-frame clones only, not all of them. Of about 93,000 clones detected, about 96% appear once; the ten largest clones hold approximately 0.26%. V lost 7 bases to trimming and J lost 6 bases; unmatched junction nucleotides: 14. Germline CDR1 reads MDHEN; CDR2 reads SYDVKM. This CDR3 is 15 amino acids long. The sequenced sample consisted of T cells isolated from PBMCs. This TCR was recovered from a human donor in good health. The chain is built from TRBV28 and TRBJ2-7; TRBD2 agrees at 8 bases. The chain's CDR3 is CASIEWSGRGVEQYF. The CDR3 bases are TGTGCCAGCATAGAATGGAGCGGGAGAGGGGTCGAGCAGTACTTC.